A single sample gave rise to the 29 T cell receptor beta chains below, sequenced in a study of blood T cell repertoires in COVID-19. Here immunoSEQ multiplex PCR was the method, and the copy in TCRdb shows in-frame clones only, minus some. The table includes about 160,000 clones, approximately 83% detected once. The sample was peripheral blood. The receptors here all came from a man in his 70s who had recovered from COVID-19.

The chain uses TRBV4-1 and TRBJ2-1, with TRBD2 matching over 8 bases. CDR1 and CDR2 (germline): MGHRA, YSYEKL. V lost 0 bases and J lost 8; bases outside the gene matches: 9. The CDR3 totals 16 residues. DNA of the CDR3: TGCGCCAGCAGCCAAGATTCGAGCGGGAGTTCTGATGAGCAGTTCTTC. It translates to CASSQDSSGSSDEQFF.

The chain couples TRBV7-9 to TRBJ2-7; TRBD1 agrees at 9 bases. The CDR3 loop spans 13 amino acids. Trimming removed 6 bases from V and 3 bases from J; junction bases left unmatched: 3. The germline gives CDR1 SEHNR, CDR2 FQNEAQ (reference sequence). This chain's CDR3 is CASRQGAGYEQYF. In DNA, the CDR3 is TGTGCCAGCAGACAGGGGGCAGGCTACGAGCAGTACTTC. The entire variable domain, with the rest obtained from reference TRBV7-9 and TRBJ2-7, is as follows: DTGVSQNPRHKITKRGQNVTFRCDPISEHNRLYWYRQTLGQGPEFLTYFQNEAQLEKSRLLSDRFSAERPKGSFSTLEIQRTEQGDSAMYLCASRQGAGYEQYFGPGTRLTVT.

The chain combines TRBV5-6 with TRBJ1-1; unclear D gene. Trimming took 6 bases from V and 1 from J, leaving 10 bases between them. Germline V gene lookup returns CDR1 SGHDT and CDR2 YYEEEE. There are 13 residues in the CDR3. CDR3 loop: CASIRGKNTEAFF. Written as DNA, the CDR3 is TGTGCCAGCATCCGGGGTAAGAACACTGAAGCTTTCTTT. Filled out from reference TRBV5-6 and TRBJ1-1, the complete variable domain reads DAGVTQSPTHLIKTRGQQVTLRCSPKSGHDTVSWYQQALGQGPQFIFQYYEEEERQRGNFPDRFSGHQFPNYSSELNVNALLLGDSALYLCASIRGKNTEAFFGQGTRLTVV.

The rearrangement uses TRBV3-1 (or the pseudogene TRBV3-2) and TRBJ2-4, with D unclear. This CDR3 is built from 16 residues. Between the trimmed V and J ends, which lost 4 bases and 3 bases, there was a span of 16 bases. The germline CDR1 and CDR2 sequences are LGHDT and YNNKEL (reference sequence). The CDR3: CASSLNRNSHKNIQYF. The CDR3 region has the DNA TGTGCCAGCAGCCTGAACAGAAATTCACACAAAAACATTCAGTACTTC.

The count of this clone is one. The genes are TRBV7-9 and TRBJ2-3, with TRBD1 matching 7 bases. CDR1 is SEHNR and CDR2 is FQNEAQ in the germline V gene (reference sequence). V shed 10 bases and J 3 bases; nucleotides not matched to a gene: 7. The CDR3 covers 13 residues. CDR3 in amino acids: CAINPGQTDTQYF. CDR3 sequence (DNA): TGTGCCATCAATCCGGGACAGACAGATACGCAGTATTTT.

The chain joins TRBV2 to TRBJ2-7; 7 bases match TRBD1. Germline CDR1 and CDR2: SNHLY and FYNNEI. This CDR3 comprises 12 residues. Trimming at V came to 5 bases and at J to 3 bases, leaving 1 base not matched to a gene. In DNA, the CDR3 is TGTGCCAGCAGTAGGACAGGCTACGAGCAGTACTTC. Amino acid sequence: CASSRTGYEQYF.

The chain uses TRBV10-3 and TRBJ2-7, with a possible D match to TRBD1 (5 bases). This CDR3 contains 13 residues. CDR1 is ENHRY and CDR2 is SYGVKD in the germline V gene. The V end lost 10 bases, the J end lost 0 bases, and 13 bases lay between the germline ends. In DNA form, the CDR3 reads TGTGCCAGCCTGGACACGGACTCCTACGAGCAGTACTTC. Protein product: CASLDTDSYEQYF.

The CDR3 sequence is CASSVGDSSSYNEQFF. The CDR3 DNA follows: TGTGCCAGCAGCGTAGGGGACTCTAGCTCCTACAATGAGCAGTTCTTC. The chain employs TRBV9 and TRBJ2-1, with a possible D match to TRBD2 (6 bases). Trimming removed 0 bases from V and 0 bases from J, with 10 bases in between. The CDR3 loop spans 16 amino acids. Germline V lookup: CDR1 SGDLS, CDR2 YYNGEE. Filled out from reference TRBV9 and TRBJ2-1, the complete variable domain reads DSGVTQTPKHLITATGQRVTLRCSPRSGDLSVYWYQQSLDQGLQFLIQYYNGEERAKGNILERFSAQQFPDLHSELNLSSLELGDSALYFCASSVGDSSSYNEQFFGPGTRLTVL.

The chain employs TRBV5-1 and TRBJ2-7; 10 nucleotides agree with TRBD1. Trimming removed 5 bases from V and 11 bases from J; junction bases left unmatched: 13. The CDR3 consists of 14 residues. Germline loops: CDR1 SGHRS, CDR2 YFSETQ. CDR3 coding DNA: TGCGCCAGCAGACAACCGGGACAGGGGAACGCGGAGTACTTC. Its protein product is CASRQPGQGNAEYF.

The genes are TRBV5-8 and TRBJ1-4; 7 positions agree with TRBD1. The germline gives CDR1 SGHTS, CDR2 YDEGEE. The CDR3 sequence is 14 residues long. Trimming cost V 4 bases and J 5 bases; bases outside gene matches: 5. The DNA for the CDR3 is TGTGCCAGCAGCGTACAGGGGTCAAATGAAAAACTGTTTTTT. It translates to CASSVQGSNEKLFF.

This chain joins TRBV10-2 and TRBJ2-3; no clear D. This CDR3 spans 14 amino acids. The V and J ends lost 7 bases and 2 bases respectively, with 13 bases between them. Per germline, CDR1 WSHSY and CDR2 SAAADI. The CDR3: CASTDPRSTDTQYF. The CDR3 DNA reads as TGCGCCAGCACTGACCCGAGGTCCACAGATACGCAGTATTTT.

CDR3 sequence reads: CASSLEDRETQYF. DNA of the CDR3: TGTGCCAGCAGCTTAGAGGACAGGGAGACCCAGTACTTC. The V and J genes are TRBV11-2 and TRBJ2-5, with TRBD1 matching over 7 bases. The ends lost 0 bases at V and 5 bases at J; junction bases unmatched: 0. Germline loops: CDR1 SGHAT, CDR2 FQNNGV. The CDR3 totals 13 residues.

This chain joins TRBV2 and TRBJ2-3; 10 bases map to TRBD1. This CDR3 region has 14 residues. Trimming at V came to 9 bases and at J to 3 bases, leaving 6 bases not matched to a gene. Germline V gene sequence: CDR1 SNHLY, CDR2 FYNNEI. The CDR3 DNA sequence: TGTGCCAGTGACAGGGGGCTAGAAACAGATACGCAGTATTTT. Protein: CASDRGLETDTQYF.

V usage is TRBV3-1 (or the pseudogene TRBV3-2) and J usage is TRBJ1-3; D may be TRBD1 (5 bases). V lost 4 bases and J lost 0, with 13 bases in between. Per germline, CDR1 LGHDT and CDR2 YNNKEL (reference sequence). The CDR3 length is 16 residues. In nucleotides, the CDR3 is TGTGCCAGCAGCCCGCGGGGCCCTCTCTCTGGAAACACCATATATTTT. Translation: CASSPRGPLSGNTIYF.

This chain links TRBV5-1 with TRBJ1-4; D is uncertain. CDR1 is SGHRS, CDR2 YFSETQ, per germline. This CDR3 comprises 14 residues. Trimming took 1 base from V and 0 from J, leaving 4 bases between them. The CDR3 DNA reads TGCGCCAGCAGCTTGACAGCAACTAATGAAAAACTGTTTTTT. This sequence encodes CASSLTATNEKLFF. The whole variable domain, remainder taken from reference TRBV5-1 and TRBJ1-4, is KAGVTQTPRYLIKTRGQQVTLSCSPISGHRSVSWYQQTPGQGLQFLFEYFSETQRNKGNFPGRFSGRQFSNSRSEMNVSTLELGDSALYLCASSLTATNEKLFFGSGTQLSVL.

This chain links TRBV4-1 with TRBJ1-5; D unclear. The germline CDR1 and CDR2 sequences are MGHRA and YSYEKL. The length of the CDR3 is 15 residues. The germline V and J ends were trimmed by 3 bases and 4 bases, with 13 bases remaining between them. The CDR3 spells CASSHVGEGNQPQHF. CDR3 coding DNA: TGCGCCAGCAGCCACGTTGGGGAGGGAAATCAGCCCCAGCATTTT.

This chain uses TRBV9 with TRBJ1-2, with 11 bases lining up with TRBD1. The germline CDR1 and CDR2 sequences are SGDLS and YYNGEE. The CDR3 spans 15 residues. V lost 0 bases and J lost 6; bases outside the gene matches: 4. Here the CDR3 reads CASSVDGTGGHGYTF. As DNA, the CDR3 is TGTGCCAGCAGCGTAGACGGGACAGGGGGTCATGGCTACACCTTC. Full variable domain (outside the CDR3, taken from reference TRBV9 and TRBJ1-2): DSGVTQTPKHLITATGQRVTLRCSPRSGDLSVYWYQQSLDQGLQFLIQYYNGEERAKGNILERFSAQQFPDLHSELNLSSLELGDSALYFCASSVDGTGGHGYTFGSGTRLTVV.

The chain uses TRBV23-1 and TRBJ2-1, with no clear D. TRBV23-1 is an ORF, and what it does is uncertain. V lost 7 bases, J lost 6 bases, and 13 bases lay in between. The CDR3 runs 13 residues. CDR3 loop: CASKHPEVNEQFF. The CDR3 DNA reads TGCGCCAGCAAACACCCCGAGGTCAATGAGCAGTTCTTC.

The rearrangement links TRBV5-1 to TRBJ2-2; possible D gene TRBD1, 5 bases. This CDR3 comprises 13 residues. Trimming shortened V by 0 bases and J by 5 bases, and 5 bases separated the two germline ends. Looked up from germline, CDR1 is SGHRS and CDR2 is YFSETQ. The chain's CDR3 is CASSLEGTGELFF. DNA of the CDR3: TGCGCCAGCAGCTTGGAGGGGACCGGGGAGCTGTTTTTT.

The J gene is TRBJ2-7, the V gene TRBV6-6; TRBD1 might be the D (6 bases). Trimming left V 2 bases short and J 2 bases short, with 7 bases between. Germline V gives CDR1 MNHNY, CDR2 SVGAGI (reference sequence). This CDR3 spans 13 amino acids. CDR3 residues: CASSYPGAYEQYF. CDR3 bases: TGTGCCAGCAGTTACCCAGGGGCCTACGAGCAGTACTTC.

This clone turned up a few times. The chain links TRBV7-2 to TRBJ1-1; D is unclear. Trimming left V 5 bases short and J 7 bases short, with 14 bases between. Germline V gives CDR1 SGHTA, CDR2 FQGNSA. This CDR3 has 13 residues. CDR3 loop: CASSTRTAGEAFF. Written as DNA, the CDR3 is TGTGCCAGCAGCACTAGGACGGCCGGTGAAGCTTTCTTT.

This rearrangement joins TRBV2 to TRBJ1-2; TRBD1 matches at 7 bases. This CDR3 is built from 13 residues. Losses at the gene ends were 6 bases for V and 5 bases for J; bases not matched to a gene: 6. CDR1 is SNHLY and CDR2 is FYNNEI in the germline V gene. The CDR3 loop is CASREQGTYGYTF. The CDR3 nucleotides read TGTGCCAGCAGAGAACAGGGGACGTATGGCTACACCTTC.

V gene TRBV6-5 combines with J gene TRBJ2-7; 7 nucleotides align to TRBD1. The V segment lost 7 bases and the J segment 6 bases; nucleotides outside the gene matches: 6. The CDR3 covers 12 residues. Germline V gene lookup returns CDR1 MNHEY and CDR2 SVGAGI. The CDR3 here is CASKGAAVEQYF. CDR3 DNA sequence: TGTGCCAGCAAGGGGGCAGCTGTCGAGCAGTACTTC.

The chain combines TRBV3-1 (or the pseudogene TRBV3-2) with TRBJ2-2; TRBD2 matches 9 bases. This CDR3 has 16 residues. Germline V gene lookup returns CDR1 LGHDT and CDR2 YNNKEL (reference sequence). With 8 bases clipped from V and 5 bases from J, the junction kept 12 bases outside the gene matches. CDR3 nucleotides: TGTGCCAGCTCCTCGTTAGCGGGAGTGGGGACCGGGGAGCTGTTTTTT. Translating gives CASSSLAGVGTGELFF.

This clone was recorded many times. The chain carries TRBV19 and TRBJ2-1, with 7 bases fitting TRBD1. The junction had 8 bases not matched to a gene; V was cut back by 10 bases and J by 2 bases. The CDR3 is 14 amino acids. The germline V gene encodes CDR1 LNHDA and CDR2 SQIVND (reference sequence). The CDR3 coding sequence is TGTGCCACATGCCGGGACAGTACCTACAATGAGCAGTTCTTC. It specifies CATCRDSTYNEQFF.

This clone was seen only a few times. The chain employs TRBV29-1 and TRBJ1-2, with D possibly being TRBD1 (5 bases). The CDR3 is 14 residues long. Germline values: CDR1 SQVTM, CDR2 ANQGSEA. V shed 6 bases and J shed 2 bases, with 16 bases lying between them. CDR3 sequence (DNA): TGCAGCGTGAGCCCGGGGGGGGTAAACTATGGCTACACCTTC. Protein: CSVSPGGVNYGYTF.

The chain combines TRBV20-1 with TRBJ1-1, with 7 positions matching TRBD1. J was trimmed by 8 bases and V by 3 bases; bases with no gene match: 3. The CDR3 runs to 11 residues. Germline lookup yields CDR1 DFQATT and CDR2 SNEGSKA (reference sequence). This CDR3 is CSARGTAEAFF. Written as DNA, the CDR3 is TGCAGTGCTAGGGGGACAGCGGAAGCTTTCTTT.

The chain uses TRBV6-5 and TRBJ1-2; D gene ambiguous. The germline V gene encodes CDR1 MNHEY and CDR2 SVGAGI. The CDR3 is 11 residues long. Trimming pared 7 bases from V and 3 bases from J, leaving 6 bases between. The CDR3 nucleotides read TGTGCCAGCAACAGAGACTATGGCTACACCTTC. Translated: CASNRDYGYTF.

The CDR3 is CASRLNRDGTEKLFF. CDR3 sequence (DNA): TGTGCCAGCAGGCTGAACAGGGACGGGACCGAAAAACTGTTTTTT. The chain is built from TRBV2 and TRBJ1-4; TRBD1 might be the D (6 bases). Trimming removed 6 bases at V and 8 bases at J, with 19 bases between. In germline, CDR1 is SNHLY, CDR2 FYNNEI. This CDR3 has 15 residues.